Shown below are 6 T cell receptor beta chains from a single sample sequenced in a study of blood T cell repertoires in COVID-19. Sequencing used immunoSEQ multiplex PCR; TCRdb keeps in-frame clones, though not all of them. This table holds hundreds of thousands of clones, around 90% found once. Material for sequencing was PBMCs or T cells enriched from blood (not recorded which). The receptor set was obtained from a woman younger than 35 with acute COVID-19.

The chain is built from TRBV4-2 and TRBJ2-5; possible D gene TRBD2, 5 bases. Trimming left V 0 bases short and J 3 bases short, with 20 bases between. This CDR3 contains 18 residues. Germline values: CDR1 LGHNA, CDR2 YNFKEQ. The CDR3 spells CASSQDLARREAEETQYF. The DNA for the CDR3 is TGTGCCAGCAGCCAAGATTTAGCACGACGGGAAGCGGAAGAGACCCAGTACTTC.

The J gene is TRBJ1-1, the V gene TRBV7-9, with D unclear. Between the trimmed V and J ends, which lost 1 base and 7 bases, there was a span of 7 bases. CDR3 length: 12 residues. CDR1 is SEHNR, CDR2 FQNEAQ, per germline (reference sequence). CDR3 region: CASSLDGGEAFF. CDR3 bases: TGTGCCAGCAGCTTAGATGGCGGTGAAGCTTTCTTT.

The chain joins TRBV28 to TRBJ2-5; D not resolved. Germline CDR1 reads MDHEN; CDR2 reads SYDVKM. This CDR3 has 13 amino acids. The V and J ends lost 5 bases and 0 bases respectively, with 7 bases between them. CDR3 sequence (DNA): TGTGCCAGCAGTCAACAGAACCAAGAGACCCAGTACTTC. This encodes CASSQQNQETQYF.

V and J are TRBV2 and TRBJ2-1; 8 nucleotides align to TRBD2. This CDR3 spans 13 amino acids. CDR1 SNHLY and CDR2 FYNNEI come from the germline V gene. Germline trimming cut 6 bases from V and 6 bases from J; bases unmatched to any gene: 4. CDR3 in DNA: TGTGCCAGCAGGAGCGGGAGCGTCAATGAGCAGTTCTTC. Translated: CASRSGSVNEQFF. Filled out from reference TRBV2 and TRBJ2-1, the complete variable domain reads EPEVTQTPSHQVTQMGQEVILRCVPISNHLYFYWYRQILGQKVEFLVSFYNNEISEKSEIFDDQFSVERPDGSNFTLKIRSTKLEDSAMYFCASRSGSVNEQFFGPGTRLTVL.

A single count supports this clone. This chain joins TRBV12-3 or TRBV12-4 and TRBJ1-2; D uncertain. The CDR3 totals 11 residues. Trimming removed 8 bases at V and 3 bases at J, with 7 bases between. CDR3 nucleotide sequence: TGTGCCAGCGTCGGGTACTATGGCTACACCTTC. It translates to CASVGYYGYTF.

The rearrangement joins TRBV6-1 to TRBJ2-6; possible D gene TRBD1, 5 bases. Germline CDR1 is MNHNS and CDR2 is SASEGT. V was shortened by 4 bases and J by 2 bases, with 12 bases between the two germline ends. CDR3 size: 16 residues. In nucleotides, the CDR3 is TGTGCCAGCAGTGGCAAAGGGGTACCTGGGGCCAACGTCCTGACTTTC. This gives the protein CASSGKGVPGANVLTF.